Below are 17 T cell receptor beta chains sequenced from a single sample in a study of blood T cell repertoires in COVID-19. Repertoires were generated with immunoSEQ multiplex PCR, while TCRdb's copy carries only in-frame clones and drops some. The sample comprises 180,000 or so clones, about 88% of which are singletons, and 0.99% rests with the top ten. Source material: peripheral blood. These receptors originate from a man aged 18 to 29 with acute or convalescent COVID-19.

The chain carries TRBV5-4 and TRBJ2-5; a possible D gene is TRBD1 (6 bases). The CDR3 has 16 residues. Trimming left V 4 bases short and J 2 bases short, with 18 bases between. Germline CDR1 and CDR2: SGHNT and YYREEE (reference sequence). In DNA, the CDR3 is TGTGCCAGCAGCCTGACTGGGACACCGATACAAGAGACCCAGTACTTC. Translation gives CASSLTGTPIQETQYF.

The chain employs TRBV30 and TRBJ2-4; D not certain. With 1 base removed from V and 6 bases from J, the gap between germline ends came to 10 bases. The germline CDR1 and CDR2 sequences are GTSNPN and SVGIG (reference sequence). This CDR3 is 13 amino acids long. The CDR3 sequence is CAWSADTLNIQYF. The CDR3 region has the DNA TGTGCCTGGAGTGCTGACACCTTAAACATTCAGTACTTC.

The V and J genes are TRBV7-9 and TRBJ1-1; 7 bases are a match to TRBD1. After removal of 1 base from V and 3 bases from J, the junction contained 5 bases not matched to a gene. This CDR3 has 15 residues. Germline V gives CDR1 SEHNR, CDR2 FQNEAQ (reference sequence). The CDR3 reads CASSLVTGAHTEAFF. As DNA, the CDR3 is TGTGCCAGCAGCTTAGTCACAGGGGCACACACTGAAGCTTTCTTT.

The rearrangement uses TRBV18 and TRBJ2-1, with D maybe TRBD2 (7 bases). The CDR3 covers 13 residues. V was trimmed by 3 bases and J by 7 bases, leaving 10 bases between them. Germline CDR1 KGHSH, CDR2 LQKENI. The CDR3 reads CASSPGGANEQFF. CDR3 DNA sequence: TGTGCCAGCTCACCGGGGGGGGCGAATGAGCAGTTCTTC. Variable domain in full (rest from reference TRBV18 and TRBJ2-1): NAGVMQNPRHLVRRRGQEARLRCSPMKGHSHVYWYRQLPEEGLKFMVYLQKENIIDESGMPKERFSAEFPKEGPSILRIQQVVRGDSAAYFCASSPGGANEQFFGPGTRLTVL.

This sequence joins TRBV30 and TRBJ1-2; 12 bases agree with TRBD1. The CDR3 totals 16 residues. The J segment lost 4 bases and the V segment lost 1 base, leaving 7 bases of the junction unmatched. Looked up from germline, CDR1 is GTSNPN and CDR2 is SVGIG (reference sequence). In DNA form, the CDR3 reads TGTGCCTGGAGTGCACAGGGGACAGGGGGCGGCTATGGCTACACCTTC. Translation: CAWSAQGTGGGYGYTF.

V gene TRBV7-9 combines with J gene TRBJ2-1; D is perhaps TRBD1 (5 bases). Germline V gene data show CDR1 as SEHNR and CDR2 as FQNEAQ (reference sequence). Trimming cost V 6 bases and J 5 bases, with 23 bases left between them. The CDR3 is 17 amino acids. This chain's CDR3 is CASSFRDMAYKDNEQFF. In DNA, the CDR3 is TGTGCCAGCAGTTTCAGGGATATGGCTTATAAGGACAATGAGCAGTTCTTC.

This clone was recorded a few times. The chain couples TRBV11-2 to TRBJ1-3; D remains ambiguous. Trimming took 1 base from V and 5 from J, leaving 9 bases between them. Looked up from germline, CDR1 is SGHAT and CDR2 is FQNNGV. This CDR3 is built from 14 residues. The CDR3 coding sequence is TGTGCCAGCAGCTTAGCTCACAACCGAAACACCATATATTTT. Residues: CASSLAHNRNTIYF.

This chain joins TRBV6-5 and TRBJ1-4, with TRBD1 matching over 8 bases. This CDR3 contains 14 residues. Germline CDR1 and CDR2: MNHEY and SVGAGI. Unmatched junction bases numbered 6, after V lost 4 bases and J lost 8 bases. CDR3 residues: CASSSGGSEEKLFF. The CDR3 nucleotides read TGTGCCAGCAGTTCAGGGGGCTCGGAGGAAAAACTGTTTTTT.

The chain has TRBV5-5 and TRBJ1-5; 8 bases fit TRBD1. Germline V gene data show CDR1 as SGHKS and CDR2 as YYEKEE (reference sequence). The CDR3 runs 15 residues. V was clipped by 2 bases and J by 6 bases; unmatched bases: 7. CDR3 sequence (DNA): TGTGCCAGCAGCTTACTAGGACAGGGAGGTCAGCCCCAGCATTTT. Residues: CASSLLGQGGQPQHF.

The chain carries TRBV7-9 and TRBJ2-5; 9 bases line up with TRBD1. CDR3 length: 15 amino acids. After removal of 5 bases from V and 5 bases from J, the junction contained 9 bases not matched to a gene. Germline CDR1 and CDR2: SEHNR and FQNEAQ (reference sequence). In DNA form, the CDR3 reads TGTGCCAGCAGCACGGGGACAGGGAAGTTGGAGACCCAGTACTTC. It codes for CASSTGTGKLETQYF.

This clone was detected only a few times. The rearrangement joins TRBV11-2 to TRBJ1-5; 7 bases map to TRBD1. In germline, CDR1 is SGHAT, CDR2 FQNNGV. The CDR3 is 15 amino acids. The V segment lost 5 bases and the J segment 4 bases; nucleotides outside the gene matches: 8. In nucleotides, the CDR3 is TGTGCCAGCAGCCGTACGGGACAGAGGAATCAGCCCCAGCATTTT. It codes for CASSRTGQRNQPQHF.

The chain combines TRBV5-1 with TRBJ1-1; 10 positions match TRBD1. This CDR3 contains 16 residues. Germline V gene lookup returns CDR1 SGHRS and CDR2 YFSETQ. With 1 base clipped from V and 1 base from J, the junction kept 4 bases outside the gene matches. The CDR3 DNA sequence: TGCGCCAGCAGCTTGATGGGACAGGGGACGAACACTGAAGCTTTCTTT. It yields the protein CASSLMGQGTNTEAFF.

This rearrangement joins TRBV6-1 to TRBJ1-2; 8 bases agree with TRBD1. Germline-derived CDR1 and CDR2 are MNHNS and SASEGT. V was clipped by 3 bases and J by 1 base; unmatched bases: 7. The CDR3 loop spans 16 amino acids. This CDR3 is CASSDMTGDLNYGYTF. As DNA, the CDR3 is TGTGCCAGCAGTGACATGACAGGGGACCTTAACTATGGCTACACCTTC.

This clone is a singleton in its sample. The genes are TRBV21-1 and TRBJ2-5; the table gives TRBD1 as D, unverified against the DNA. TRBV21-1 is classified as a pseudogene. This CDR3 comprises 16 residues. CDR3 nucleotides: TGTGCCAGCAGCAAAGAAAGGACAGGGGATCAAGAGACCCAGTACTTC. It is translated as CASSKERTGDQETQYF.

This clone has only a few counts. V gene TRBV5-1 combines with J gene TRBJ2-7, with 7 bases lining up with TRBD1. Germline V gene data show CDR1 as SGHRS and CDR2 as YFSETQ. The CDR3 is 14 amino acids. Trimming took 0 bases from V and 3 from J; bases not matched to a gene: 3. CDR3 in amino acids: CASSLDGDSYEQYV. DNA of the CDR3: TGCGCCAGCAGCTTGGATGGGGACAGCTACGAGCAGTACGTC.

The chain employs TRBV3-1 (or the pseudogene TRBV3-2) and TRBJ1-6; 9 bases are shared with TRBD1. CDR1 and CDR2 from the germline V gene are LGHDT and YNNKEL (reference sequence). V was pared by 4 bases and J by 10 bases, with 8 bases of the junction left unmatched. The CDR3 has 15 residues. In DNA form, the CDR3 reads TGTGCCAGCAGCCCCGGGACAGGGATCTACTCACCCCTCCACTTT. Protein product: CASSPGTGIYSPLHF.

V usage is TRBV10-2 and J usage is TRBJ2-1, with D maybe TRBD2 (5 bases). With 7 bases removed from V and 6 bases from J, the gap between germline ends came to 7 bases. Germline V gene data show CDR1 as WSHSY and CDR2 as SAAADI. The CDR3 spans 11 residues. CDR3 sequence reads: CASKEGNEQFF. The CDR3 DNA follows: TGCGCCAGCAAAGAGGGCAATGAGCAGTTCTTC.